What follows are 9 T cell receptor beta chains derived from one specimen sequenced in a study of T cell repertoires in cytomegalovirus infection (dated by TCRdb to about 2019). Explained via the paper, the treatment or condition label denotes: in vitro stimulation with specific CMV peptide epitopes to enrich CMV-specific T cells. For sequencing, an Illumina HiSeq 1500 was employed. The public reads were reprocessed in TCRdb via fastp at Q25 and MiXCR, keeping in-frame beta chains. One record per CDR3 amino acid sequence lists the most common genes and DNA. This sample has roughly 920,000 distinct CDR3 sequences in its table, and approximately 31% of those were observed once. The ten largest clonotypes hold 11% to 15% of the sample. These receptors' targets are unknown. The sample consisted of cultured CD8+ T cells from PBMCs, taken from culture after CMV antigen stimulation. These TCRs come from a human donor in good health (CMV status not recorded). Some clones in this sample may be carry-over from other donors' samples.

This clonotype has only a few counts. This chain joins TRBV7-3 and TRBJ2-1; 9 positions agree with TRBD2. The length of the CDR3 is 14 residues. CDR1 and CDR2 from the germline V gene are SGHTA and FQGTGA. Trimming at V came to 5 bases and at J to 7 bases, leaving 6 bases not matched to a gene. The CDR3 sequence is CASSEGGGGNEQFF. The CDR3 DNA reads as TGTGCCAGCAGCGAGGGCGGGGGGGGGAATGAGCAGTTCTTC.

The CDR3 DNA sequence: TGTGCCAGCAGTTTACTTCTGACTAGCGGGGGAGCCGGGGAGCTGTTTTTT. The encoded protein is CASSLLLTSGGAGELFF. This rearrangement joins TRBV27 to TRBJ2-2, with TRBD2 identical over 12 bases. The CDR3 contains 17 residues. V gave up 2 bases and J gave up 6 bases; unmatched junction bases: 7. The germline V gene encodes CDR1 MNHEY and CDR2 SMNVEV (reference sequence).

The V call is TRBV27, the J call TRBJ2-3; the D is unclear. CDR1 and CDR2 (germline): MNHEY, SMNVEV (reference sequence). Trimming removed 3 bases from V and 3 bases from J, with 7 bases in between. The CDR3 has 13 amino acids. The DNA of the CDR3 is TGTGCCAGCAGTTTTCCGGCAACAGATACGCAGTATTTT. Protein sequence: CASSFPATDTQYF.

The chain recombines TRBV12-3 or TRBV12-4 with TRBJ1-2; D remains unclear. The CDR3 is 12 amino acids. Trimming removed 6 bases at V and 4 bases at J, with 9 bases between. The CDR3 nucleotides read TGTGCCAGCAGCCCGGCCACCTATGGCTACACCTTC. This codes for CASSPATYGYTF.

This clonotype was observed at least ten times. J is TRBJ2-6 and V is TRBV7-6, with no clear D. V was pared by 3 bases and J by 4 bases, with 10 bases between. The CDR3 contains 15 residues. Germline assignment: CDR1 SGHVS and CDR2 FNYEAQ. Here the CDR3 reads CASSFWGGGANVLTF. DNA for the CDR3: TGTGCCAGCAGCTTTTGGGGTGGAGGGGCCAACGTCCTGACTTTC.

This clonotype turned up a few times. J is TRBJ2-7 and V is TRBV7-2; D call uncertain. Germline loops: CDR1 SGHTA, CDR2 FQGNSA. The ends were cut back, 5 bases at V and 3 bases at J, with 11 bases in the middle. The CDR3 sequence is 13 residues long. In DNA form, the CDR3 reads TGTGCCAGCAGCCAGCGTTCGATCTACGAGCAGTACTTC. This encodes CASSQRSIYEQYF.

In this sample, this clonotype turned up a few times. The V and J genes are TRBV7-9 and TRBJ2-5; possible D gene TRBD2, 6 bases. The CDR3 covers 17 residues. Germline V gives CDR1 SEHNR, CDR2 FQNEAQ (reference sequence). Deletions cut 5 bases from V and 1 base from J, with 20 bases between. CDR3 sequence (DNA): TGTGCCAGCAGCATCCTTACAATAGCGGATCTCCAAGAGACCCAGTACTTC. The encoded protein is CASSILTIADLQETQYF.

This chain joins TRBV18 and TRBJ2-1; TRBD1 matches at 11 bases. CDR3 length: 15 amino acids. After removal of 5 bases from V and 4 bases from J, the junction contained 4 bases not matched to a gene. Germline V CDR1 and CDR2: KGHSH, LQKENI. The chain's CDR3 is CASSVRDRGYNEQFF. The CDR3 bases are TGTGCCAGCTCAGTCCGGGACAGGGGGTACAATGAGCAGTTCTTC.

V usage is TRBV7-6 and J usage is TRBJ1-3; tentatively, D is TRBD1 (5 bases). The CDR3 is 10 amino acids. Germline loops: CDR1 SGHVS, CDR2 FNYEAQ. The CDR3 here is CAGEGITIYF. CDR3 nucleotides: TGTGCTGGGGAGGGGATCACCATATATTTT.